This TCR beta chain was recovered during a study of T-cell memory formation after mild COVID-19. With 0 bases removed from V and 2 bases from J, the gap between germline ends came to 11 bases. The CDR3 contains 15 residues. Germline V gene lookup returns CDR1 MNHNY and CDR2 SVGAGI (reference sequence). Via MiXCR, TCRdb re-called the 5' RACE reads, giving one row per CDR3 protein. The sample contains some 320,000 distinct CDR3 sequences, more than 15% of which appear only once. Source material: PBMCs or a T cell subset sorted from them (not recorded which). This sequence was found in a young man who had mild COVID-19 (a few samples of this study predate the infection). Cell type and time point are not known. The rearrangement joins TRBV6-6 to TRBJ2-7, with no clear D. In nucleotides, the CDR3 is TGTGCCAGCAGTTACTCGAATCAGGCAACCTACGAGCAGTACTTC. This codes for CASSYSNQATYEQYF.